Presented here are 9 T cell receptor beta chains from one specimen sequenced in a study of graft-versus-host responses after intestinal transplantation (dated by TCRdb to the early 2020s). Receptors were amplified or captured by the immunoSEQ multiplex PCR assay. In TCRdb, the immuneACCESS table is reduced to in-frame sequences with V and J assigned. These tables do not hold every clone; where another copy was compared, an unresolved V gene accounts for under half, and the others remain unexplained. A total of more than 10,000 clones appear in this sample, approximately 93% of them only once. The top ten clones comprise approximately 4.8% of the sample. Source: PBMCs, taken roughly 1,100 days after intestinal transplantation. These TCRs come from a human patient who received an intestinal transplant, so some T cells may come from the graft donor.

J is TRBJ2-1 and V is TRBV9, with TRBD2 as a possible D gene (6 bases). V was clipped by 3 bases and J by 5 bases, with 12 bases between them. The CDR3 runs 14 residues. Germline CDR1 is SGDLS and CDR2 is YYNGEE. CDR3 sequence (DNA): TGTGCCAGCAGCGCGGGACTGCCCGACAATGAGCAGTTCTTC. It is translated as CASSAGLPDNEQFF.

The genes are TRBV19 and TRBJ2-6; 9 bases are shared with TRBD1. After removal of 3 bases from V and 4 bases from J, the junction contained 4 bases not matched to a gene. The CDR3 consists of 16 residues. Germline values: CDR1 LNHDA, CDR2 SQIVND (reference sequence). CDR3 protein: CASSMDRGSGANVLTF. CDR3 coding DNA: TGTGCCAGTAGTATGGACAGGGGCTCAGGGGCCAACGTCCTGACTTTC.

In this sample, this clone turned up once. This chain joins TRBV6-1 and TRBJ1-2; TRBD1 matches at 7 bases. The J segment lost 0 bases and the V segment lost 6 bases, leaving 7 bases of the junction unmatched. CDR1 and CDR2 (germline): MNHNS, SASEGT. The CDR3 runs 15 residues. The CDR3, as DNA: TGTGCCAGCAGCGCCGGGACAGCTGCTAACTATGGCTACACCTTC. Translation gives CASSAGTAANYGYTF.

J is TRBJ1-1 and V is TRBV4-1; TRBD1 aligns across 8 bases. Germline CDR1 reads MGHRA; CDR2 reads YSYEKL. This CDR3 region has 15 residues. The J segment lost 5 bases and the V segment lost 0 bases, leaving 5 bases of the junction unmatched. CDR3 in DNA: TGCGCCAGCAGCCAAGACCCGCAGGGGGCGACTGAAGCTTTCTTT. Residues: CASSQDPQGATEAFF.

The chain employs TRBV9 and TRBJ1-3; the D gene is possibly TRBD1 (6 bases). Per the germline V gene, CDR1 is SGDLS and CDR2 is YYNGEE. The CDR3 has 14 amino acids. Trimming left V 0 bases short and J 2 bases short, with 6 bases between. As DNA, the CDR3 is TGTGCCAGCAGCGTAGGGGGGCCTGGAAACACCATATATTTT. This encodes CASSVGGPGNTIYF. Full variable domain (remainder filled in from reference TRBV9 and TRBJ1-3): DSGVTQTPKHLITATGQRVTLRCSPRSGDLSVYWYQQSLDQGLQFLIQYYNGEERAKGNILERFSAQQFPDLHSELNLSSLELGDSALYFCASSVGGPGNTIYFGEGSWLTVV.

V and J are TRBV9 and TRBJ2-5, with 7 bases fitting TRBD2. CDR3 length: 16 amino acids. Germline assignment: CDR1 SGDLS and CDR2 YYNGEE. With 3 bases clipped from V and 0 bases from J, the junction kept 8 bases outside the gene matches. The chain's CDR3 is CASSDTSAAYQETQYF. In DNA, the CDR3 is TGTGCCAGCAGCGACACTAGCGCGGCGTACCAAGAGACCCAGTACTTC.

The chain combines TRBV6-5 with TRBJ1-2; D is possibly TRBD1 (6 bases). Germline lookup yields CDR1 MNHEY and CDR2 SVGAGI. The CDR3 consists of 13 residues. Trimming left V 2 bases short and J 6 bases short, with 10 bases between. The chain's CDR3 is CASSYGGLDGYTF. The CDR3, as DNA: TGTGCCAGCAGTTACGGGGGCTTAGATGGCTACACCTTC.

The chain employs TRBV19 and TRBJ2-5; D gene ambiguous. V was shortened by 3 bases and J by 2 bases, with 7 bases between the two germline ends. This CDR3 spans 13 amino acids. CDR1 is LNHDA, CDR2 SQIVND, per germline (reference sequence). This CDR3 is CASSMSRQETQYF. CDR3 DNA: TGTGCCAGTAGTATGAGCAGGCAAGAGACCCAGTACTTC.

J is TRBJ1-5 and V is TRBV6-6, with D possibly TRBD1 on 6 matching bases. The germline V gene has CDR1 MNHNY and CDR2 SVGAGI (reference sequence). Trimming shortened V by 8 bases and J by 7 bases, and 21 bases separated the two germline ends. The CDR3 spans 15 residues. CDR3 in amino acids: CASRAQGGGWQPQHF. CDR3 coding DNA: TGTGCCAGCCGGGCACAGGGAGGTGGGTGGCAGCCCCAGCATTTT.